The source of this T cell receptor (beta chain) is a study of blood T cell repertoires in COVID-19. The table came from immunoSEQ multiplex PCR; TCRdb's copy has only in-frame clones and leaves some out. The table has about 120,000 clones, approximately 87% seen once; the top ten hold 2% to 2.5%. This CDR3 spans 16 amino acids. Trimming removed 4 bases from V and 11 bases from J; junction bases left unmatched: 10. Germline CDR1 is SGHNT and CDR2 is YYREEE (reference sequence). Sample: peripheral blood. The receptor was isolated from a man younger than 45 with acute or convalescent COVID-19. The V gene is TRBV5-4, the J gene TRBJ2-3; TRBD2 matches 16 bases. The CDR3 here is CASSAGLAGGPGKQYF. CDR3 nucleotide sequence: TGTGCCAGCAGCGCGGGACTAGCGGGGGGGCCTGGAAAGCAGTATTTT.